The 4 T cell receptor beta chains listed next were all sequenced from one sample in a study of cytomegalovirus exposure and HLA in healthy donors. The PCR ran on 60 Vbeta and 13 Jbeta primers. Sequencing used immunoSEQ multiplex PCR; TCRdb keeps in-frame clones, though not all of them. Among fewer than 200,000 clones listed, about 80% were seen once. The sequencing input was PBMCs. The receptor set was obtained from a man aged 30 to 39 in good health and CMV-seronegative.

The chain uses TRBV19 and TRBJ1-5; TRBD1 matches 7 bases. The CDR3 has 13 amino acids. CDR1 is LNHDA, CDR2 SQIVND, per germline (reference sequence). V lost 8 bases and J lost 6; bases outside the gene matches: 7. This CDR3 is CASQTGTVQPQHF. The CDR3 nucleotides read TGTGCCAGTCAGACAGGGACCGTTCAGCCCCAGCATTTT.

The chain couples TRBV7-8 to TRBJ2-1, with a tentative D call TRBD2 (6 bases). The CDR3 is made up of 16 amino acids. CDR1 is SGHVS, CDR2 FQNEAQ, per germline. Trimming cost V 1 base and J 4 bases, with 14 bases left between them. In DNA form, the CDR3 reads TGTGCCAGCAGCTTAGAAGGGACTTACCTATACAATGAGCAGTTCTTC. This codes for CASSLEGTYLYNEQFF.

The chain links TRBV6-6 to TRBJ1-5; TRBD1 might be the D (6 bases). This CDR3 contains 16 residues. V gave up 3 bases and J gave up 6 bases, with 18 bases separating them. Germline V gives CDR1 MNHNY, CDR2 SVGAGI (reference sequence). CDR3 coding DNA: TGTGCCAGCAGTTATGGGGTCGGGGGGGCAGGTCAGCCCCAGCATTTT. This sequence encodes CASSYGVGGAGQPQHF.

This rearrangement joins TRBV5-6 to TRBJ2-7; 8 bases align to TRBD1. The length of the CDR3 is 16 residues. Germline V gives CDR1 SGHDT, CDR2 YYEEEE. Trimming at V came to 4 bases and at J to 3 bases, leaving 12 bases not matched to a gene. Written as DNA, the CDR3 is TGTGCCAGCAGCCCCCCAACAGGGGGGTTATTCTACGAGCAGTACTTC. It is translated as CASSPPTGGLFYEQYF.